These 26 T cell receptor beta chains originate from one sample sequenced in a study of human T cells and chemical hapten exposure. From the RACE reads, TCRdb called clonotypes with MiXCR, one entry per CDR3 protein. Altogether around 300,000 distinct CDR3 sequences are present, approximately 6.9% being singletons, with the ten largest covering roughly 8%. Time point: patch test 1, 2 weeks after DPC sensitization. Indicated treatment: therapeutic diphenylcyclopropenone sensitization with weekly scalp DPC. The material was whole blood, obtained in connection with sensitization to the hapten diphenylcyclopropenone (DPC). The receptor set was obtained from a woman aged 18 to 35 with alopecia areata. Some clones in this sample may be carry-over from other donors' samples.

The chain has TRBV12-3 or TRBV12-4 and TRBJ1-5, with D unclear. The CDR3 runs 11 residues. Trimming stripped 3 bases from V and 11 bases from J, with 8 bases between. CDR3 DNA: TGTGCCAGCAGTTTTGGATGGGCCCAGCATTTT. The encoded protein is CASSFGWAQHF.

This clonotype was seen only a few times. This chain links TRBV10-3 with TRBJ1-1, with 7 bases fitting TRBD1. This CDR3 spans 13 amino acids. CDR1 and CDR2 from the germline V gene are ENHRY and SYGVKD. After removal of 9 bases from V and 4 bases from J, the junction contained 8 bases not matched to a gene. CDR3 sequence reads: CAIGGSGGTEAFF. In nucleotides, the CDR3 is TGTGCCATAGGAGGGTCAGGGGGCACTGAAGCTTTCTTT.

V is TRBV18 and J is TRBJ2-5; 8 bases are shared with TRBD1. CDR1 is KGHSH and CDR2 is LQKENI in the germline V gene. Trimming took 4 bases from V and 3 from J; bases not matched to a gene: 13. CDR3 length: 17 amino acids. The CDR3 DNA is TGTGCCAGCTCACAAACCCGACAGGGGAATTTAGAAGAGACCCAGTACTTC. This translates into CASSQTRQGNLEETQYF.

This sequence joins TRBV29-1 and TRBJ1-1; D is possibly TRBD1 (5 bases). Deletions cut 6 bases from V and 8 bases from J, with 10 bases between. The length of the CDR3 is 10 residues. Germline CDR1 and CDR2: SQVTM and ANQGSEA. The CDR3 is CSVGTAEAFF. The CDR3 DNA is TGCAGCGTCGGGACGGCAGAAGCTTTCTTT.

The chain couples TRBV28 to TRBJ1-1, with unresolved D. The CDR3 covers 14 residues. V was trimmed by 2 bases and J by 10 bases, leaving 17 bases between them. Germline assignment: CDR1 MDHEN and CDR2 SYDVKM. The DNA of the CDR3 is TGTGCCAGCAGTTTACCGGACGGCGGGCGAGGAGCTTTCTTT. Its translation is CASSLPDGGRGAFF.

This clonotype occurred a few times. The chain uses TRBV12-3 or TRBV12-4 and TRBJ2-1; the match to TRBD1 covers 7 bases. The CDR3 is 14 residues long. The V segment lost 2 bases and the J segment 6 bases; nucleotides outside the gene matches: 4. CDR3 DNA sequence: TGTGCCAGCAGTTTACCACAGGGGCGCAATGAGCAGTTCTTC. Its translation is CASSLPQGRNEQFF.

This clonotype was counted only a few times. The rearrangement uses TRBV7-2 and TRBJ1-5; 9 bases line up with TRBD1. This CDR3 region has 15 residues. Germline assignment: CDR1 SGHTA and CDR2 FQGNSA. J lost 4 bases, V lost 1 base, and 2 bases had no gene match. CDR3 DNA: TGTGCCAGCAGCTTAGTTGGGACAGGGAATCAGCCCCAGCATTTT. Residues: CASSLVGTGNQPQHF.

This clonotype was detected a few times. The chain is built from TRBV10-2 and TRBJ2-3; 7 nucleotides align to TRBD2. The CDR3 covers 16 residues. Germline assignment: CDR1 WSHSY and CDR2 SAAADI. The V and J ends lost 6 bases and 2 bases, in that order; junction bases with no gene match: 11. CDR3 residues: CASREIGGKHTDTQYF. The DNA of the CDR3 is TGCGCCAGCAGAGAAATCGGGGGGAAACACACAGATACGCAGTATTTT.

This clonotype has only a few counts. This sequence joins TRBV6-6 and TRBJ1-6, with 8 bases matching TRBD1. The ends lost 3 bases at V and 4 bases at J; junction bases unmatched: 8. The germline gives CDR1 MNHNY, CDR2 SVGAGI (reference sequence). This CDR3 region has 17 residues. The CDR3, as DNA: TGTGCCAGCAGTTATTTTGGACAGGGCGGGTATAATTCACCCCTCCACTTT. This sequence encodes CASSYFGQGGYNSPLHF.

This clonotype was found many times. The genes are TRBV6-2 or TRBV6-3 and TRBJ2-3; D is perhaps TRBD2 (6 bases). The CDR3 loop spans 16 amino acids. V gave up 3 bases and J gave up 6 bases, with 19 bases separating them. CDR1 is MNHEY and CDR2 is SVGEGT in the germline V gene. CDR3 sequence: CASSYQEGRPVDTQYF. The CDR3, as DNA: TGTGCCAGCAGTTATCAGGAGGGACGGCCGGTTGATACGCAGTATTTT.

J is TRBJ1-1 and V is TRBV27; D is possibly TRBD1 (6 bases). CDR1 is MNHEY and CDR2 is SMNVEV in the germline V gene (reference sequence). CDR3 size: 15 residues. V was trimmed by 2 bases and J by 7 bases, leaving 17 bases between them. The CDR3 nucleotides are TGTGCCAGCAGTTTAATGGTGGGGGGCGGTGATGAAGCTTTCTTT. Amino acid sequence: CASSLMVGGGDEAFF.

This clonotype was counted between two and nine times. The gene calls are TRBV7-9 and TRBJ1-1, with 9 bases fitting TRBD1. This CDR3 contains 14 residues. V lost 2 bases to trimming and J lost 8 bases; unmatched junction nucleotides: 6. Germline CDR1 and CDR2: SEHNR and FQNEAQ (reference sequence). The CDR3 region has the DNA TGTGCCAGCAGCTTACCCGGGACAGGGCCCGAAGCTTTCTTT. Its translation is CASSLPGTGPEAFF.

This clonotype has a handful of counts. This chain's CDR3 is CASSSSRVGDSNTGELFF. The CDR3 DNA reads TGTGCCAGCAGCTCCTCCCGTGTGGGGGACTCGAACACCGGGGAGCTGTTTTTT. The chain links TRBV5-4 to TRBJ2-2; D might be TRBD2 (6 bases). This CDR3 spans 18 amino acids. Per germline, CDR1 SGHNT and CDR2 YYREEE (reference sequence). V lost 3 bases and J 0 bases, leaving 18 bases between the germline ends.

This chain connects TRBV6-2 or TRBV6-3 to TRBJ1-2; D possibly corresponds to TRBD1 (5 bases). The V end was cut by 4 bases, the J end by 4 bases, with 13 bases between. The CDR3 consists of 14 residues. CDR1 and CDR2 (germline): MNHEY, SVGEGT. The CDR3 reads CASSSVDSFYGYTF. The CDR3 nucleotides read TGTGCCAGCAGTTCGGTTGACAGTTTCTATGGCTACACCTTC.

The V and J genes are TRBV12-3 or TRBV12-4 and TRBJ1-6; D call uncertain. The CDR3 extends over 15 amino acids. V was pared by 6 bases and J by 12 bases, with 21 bases between. The CDR3, as DNA: TGTGCCAGCAGATTTGACATGTTGGAGCGAGAACCCCTCCACTTT. As protein: CASRFDMLEREPLHF.

This chain connects TRBV10-3 to TRBJ1-2, with 7 bases fitting TRBD1. The germline CDR1 and CDR2 sequences are ENHRY and SYGVKD. With 11 bases clipped from V and 3 bases from J, the junction kept 3 bases outside the gene matches. The CDR3 length is 11 residues. The CDR3 here is CAVGTDYGYTF. CDR3 nucleotide sequence: TGTGCCGTTGGGACAGACTATGGCTACACCTTC.

This clonotype was seen only a few times. The CDR3 sequence is CASIEGQAKVSGNTIYF. The DNA of the CDR3 is TGTGCCAGCATCGAGGGACAGGCTAAAGTTTCTGGAAACACCATATATTTT. The chain recombines TRBV12-3 or TRBV12-4 with TRBJ1-3, with TRBD1 matching over 8 bases. The ends lost 7 bases at V and 1 base at J; junction bases unmatched: 12. The CDR3 has 17 amino acids.

This clonotype was seen a few times. The V and J genes are TRBV7-9 and TRBJ1-5; D is unclear. V was trimmed by 6 bases and J by 5 bases, leaving 14 bases between them. The CDR3 has 14 residues. CDR1 and CDR2 from the germline V gene are SEHNR and FQNEAQ (reference sequence). This CDR3 reads CASSPGISYQPQHF. The CDR3 DNA sequence: TGTGCCAGCAGTCCCGGGATCTCCTATCAGCCCCAGCATTTT.

The chain carries TRBV12-3 or TRBV12-4 and TRBJ1-5; D not resolved. This CDR3 comprises 13 residues. V gave up 0 bases and J gave up 6 bases, with 6 bases separating them. The CDR3 nucleotides are TGTGCCAGCAGTTTAGCTCCCCCTCAGCCCCAGCATTTT. It specifies CASSLAPPQPQHF.

The table lists this clonotype with a few counts. The chain uses TRBV20-1 and TRBJ2-3, with TRBD1 as a possible D gene (5 bases). Germline V gene lookup returns CDR1 DFQATT and CDR2 SNEGSKA (reference sequence). With 4 bases removed from V and 4 bases from J, the gap between germline ends came to 9 bases. CDR3 length: 12 residues. The CDR3 DNA reads TGCAGTGCTATGGTGGGGCCAGATACGCAGTATTTT. Translating it yields CSAMVGPDTQYF.

This clonotype was picked up a small number of times. The chain couples TRBV11-2 to TRBJ1-1, with 7 positions matching TRBD1. With 5 bases clipped from V and 1 base from J, the junction kept 10 bases outside the gene matches. The CDR3 contains 16 residues. Germline CDR1 SGHAT, CDR2 FQNNGV. In DNA form, the CDR3 reads TGTGCCAGCAGCCCCAGGGAGGACAGGACGAACACTGAAGCTTTCTTT. It yields the protein CASSPREDRTNTEAFF.

The chain links TRBV10-3 to TRBJ1-2; D is unresolved. V lost 0 bases and J lost 6, with 5 bases in between. The CDR3 sequence is 12 residues long. CDR1 and CDR2 from the germline V gene are ENHRY and SYGVKD. DNA of the CDR3: TGTGCCATCAGTGAGTCAGCAAATGGCTACACCTTC. Protein sequence: CAISESANGYTF.

In its sample, this clonotype was seen a few times. This rearrangement joins TRBV19 to TRBJ2-7, with a tentative D call TRBD1 (6 bases). Germline CDR1 is LNHDA and CDR2 is SQIVND (reference sequence). The CDR3 loop spans 16 amino acids. V was pared by 4 bases and J by 3 bases, with 19 bases between. The CDR3, as DNA: TGTGCCAGTAGTACCACTCGTGGGGGCGGGTACTACGAGCAGTACTTC. Amino acid sequence: CASSTTRGGGYYEQYF.

This clonotype has at least ten counts. The genes are TRBV28 and TRBJ2-7; 8 bases are shared with TRBD1. Germline loops: CDR1 MDHEN, CDR2 SYDVKM. Trimming removed 6 bases from V and 0 bases from J; junction bases left unmatched: 4. This CDR3 is built from 14 residues. The CDR3 protein is CASSEGQASYEQYF. The DNA for the CDR3 is TGTGCCAGCAGCGAGGGACAGGCCTCCTACGAGCAGTACTTC.

Ten or more counts support this clonotype. J is TRBJ2-7 and V is TRBV28; 10 nucleotides line up with TRBD2. The CDR3 runs 14 residues. Trimming took 5 bases from V and 9 from J; bases not matched to a gene: 10. The germline V gene encodes CDR1 MDHEN and CDR2 SYDVKM. The CDR3 reads CASSPLAGATMQYF. Written as DNA, the CDR3 is TGTGCCAGCAGTCCCCTAGCGGGGGCTACGATGCAGTACTTC.

Many counts were recorded for this clonotype. V is TRBV10-3 and J is TRBJ1-1; tentatively, D is TRBD1 (6 bases). In germline, CDR1 is ENHRY, CDR2 SYGVKD. The V gene lost 6 bases and the J gene lost 0 bases, with 8 bases spanning the gap. The CDR3 is 13 amino acids. The CDR3 sequence is CAISQGLNTEAFF. The CDR3 nucleotides read TGTGCCATCAGCCAGGGGCTGAACACTGAAGCTTTCTTT.